This is a list of T cell receptor beta chains from one sample in a study of B cell selection in AIRE deficiency. Some clones are missing from TCRdb's copy, which holds only in-frame ones; the method was immunoSEQ multiplex PCR. The sample carries 20,000 to 25,000 clones, approximately 94% recorded once. Sequences were obtained from Tregs sorted from PBMCs. The source of these receptors is a human donor with AIRE deficiency. The CDR3 runs from the conserved cysteine through the conserved F or W. Each record gives: J gene, V gene, D gene, clone size, CDR3 protein. D genes are given only for firm matches. Clone size is shown for a subset of rows, as once, few, many or a class of expanded clone.

j_call: TRBJ2-3; v_call: TRBV7-2; d_call: -; clone_size: -; cdr3_aa: CASSLGRAEYF
j_call: TRBJ2-7; v_call: TRBV28; d_call: -; clone_size: -; cdr3_aa: CASTRAGKPEQYF
j_call: TRBJ2-1; v_call: TRBV30; d_call: -; clone_size: -; cdr3_aa: CAWSVRGGLAIYNEQFF
j_call: TRBJ2-4; v_call: TRBV28; d_call: -; clone_size: once; cdr3_aa: CASSFKRGIQYF
j_call: TRBJ2-5; v_call: TRBV29-1; d_call: TRBD2; clone_size: -; cdr3_aa: CSVELAGVRETQYF
j_call: TRBJ2-7; v_call: TRBV28; d_call: -; clone_size: -; cdr3_aa: CASNLAGTYEQYF
j_call: TRBJ2-5; v_call: TRBV7-6; d_call: TRBD2; clone_size: -; cdr3_aa: CASSLGLGEIGTQYF
j_call: TRBJ1-4; v_call: TRBV5-1; d_call: -; clone_size: -; cdr3_aa: CASSSTGNEKLFF
j_call: TRBJ1-4; v_call: TRBV27; d_call: -; clone_size: -; cdr3_aa: CASSLSIRADEKLFF
j_call: TRBJ1-5; v_call: TRBV19; d_call: -; clone_size: -; cdr3_aa: CASSMTGGGGNQPQHF
j_call: TRBJ2-2; v_call: TRBV19; d_call: -; clone_size: -; cdr3_aa: CASSIEPHTGELFF
j_call: TRBJ2-1; v_call: TRBV11-2; d_call: -; clone_size: -; cdr3_aa: CASSLKAHYNEQFF
j_call: TRBJ1-2; v_call: TRBV27; d_call: -; clone_size: once; cdr3_aa: CASSFTGSYGYTF
j_call: TRBJ2-1; v_call: TRBV18; d_call: TRBD2; clone_size: -; cdr3_aa: CASSPPAGGQFF
j_call: TRBJ2-7; v_call: TRBV9; d_call: -; clone_size: -; cdr3_aa: CASSVAPGSINEQYF
j_call: TRBJ2-5; v_call: TRBV7-2; d_call: -; clone_size: -; cdr3_aa: CASSLGEETQYF
j_call: TRBJ2-7; v_call: TRBV5-6; d_call: -; clone_size: -; cdr3_aa: CASSSEYEQYF
j_call: TRBJ2-7; v_call: TRBV5-1; d_call: -; clone_size: once; cdr3_aa: CASTSEGGTHEQYF
j_call: TRBJ2-3; v_call: TRBV5-1; d_call: -; clone_size: -; cdr3_aa: CASSLLAGTDTQYF
j_call: TRBJ2-7; v_call: TRBV19; d_call: -; clone_size: -; cdr3_aa: CASSISNRETYEQYF
j_call: TRBJ1-5; v_call: TRBV18; d_call: TRBD1; clone_size: -; cdr3_aa: CASSPRGTGPNNQPQHF
j_call: TRBJ2-2; v_call: TRBV19; d_call: -; clone_size: -; cdr3_aa: CASSTSGNTGELFF
j_call: TRBJ1-1; v_call: TRBV5-1; d_call: -; clone_size: -; cdr3_aa: CATSFRGVNTEAFF
j_call: TRBJ2-5; v_call: TRBV19; d_call: -; clone_size: -; cdr3_aa: CASSAQRETQYF
j_call: TRBJ2-7; v_call: TRBV7-2; d_call: -; clone_size: -; cdr3_aa: CASSPGQIPGEQYF
j_call: TRBJ2-7; v_call: TRBV7-2; d_call: TRBD1; clone_size: -; cdr3_aa: CASSYPGQSYEQYF
j_call: TRBJ2-1; v_call: TRBV18; d_call: -; clone_size: -; cdr3_aa: CASSPREGEQFF
j_call: TRBJ2-1; v_call: TRBV9; d_call: TRBD1; clone_size: -; cdr3_aa: CASSGRDRGRNEQFF
j_call: TRBJ1-5; v_call: TRBV12-5; d_call: TRBD1; clone_size: -; cdr3_aa: CASGLVQPTLTGSNQPQHF
j_call: TRBJ1-5; v_call: TRBV19; d_call: -; clone_size: -; cdr3_aa: CASSIRQFRSNQPQHF
j_call: TRBJ2-7; v_call: TRBV6-1; d_call: -; clone_size: -; cdr3_aa: CAMSPDPTYEQYF
j_call: TRBJ1-1; v_call: TRBV6-1; d_call: -; clone_size: few; cdr3_aa: CASSFSWMNTEAFF
j_call: TRBJ2-7; v_call: TRBV18; d_call: -; clone_size: -; cdr3_aa: CASSSDDIPTYEQYF
j_call: TRBJ2-1; v_call: TRBV2; d_call: -; clone_size: -; cdr3_aa: CASTRPYNEQFF
j_call: TRBJ2-7; v_call: TRBV28; d_call: -; clone_size: -; cdr3_aa: CASSLEGGIAYEQYF
j_call: TRBJ2-4; v_call: TRBV30; d_call: -; clone_size: few; cdr3_aa: CAWSVGWIQYF
j_call: TRBJ2-7; v_call: TRBV5-1; d_call: TRBD2; clone_size: -; cdr3_aa: CASSSLAGATGEQYF
j_call: TRBJ2-5; v_call: TRBV2; d_call: -; clone_size: -; cdr3_aa: CASSALETQYF
j_call: TRBJ2-1; v_call: TRBV19; d_call: -; clone_size: -; cdr3_aa: CASSPEGSSYNEQFF
j_call: TRBJ1-5; v_call: TRBV18; d_call: TRBD1; clone_size: -; cdr3_aa: CASSLGQGGQPQHF
j_call: TRBJ1-1; v_call: TRBV6-5; d_call: TRBD1; clone_size: -; cdr3_aa: CASRINRGGNTEAFF
j_call: TRBJ2-7; v_call: TRBV6-6; d_call: TRBD1; clone_size: -; cdr3_aa: CASSYWQGAYEQYF
j_call: TRBJ1-4; v_call: TRBV19; d_call: -; clone_size: few; cdr3_aa: CASMGNIRHSEKLFF
j_call: TRBJ1-3; v_call: TRBV12-5; d_call: -; clone_size: -; cdr3_aa: CASGFSEGSSGNTIYF
j_call: TRBJ2-7; v_call: TRBV5-7; d_call: TRBD1; clone_size: -; cdr3_aa: CASSLDRSLRGEQYF
j_call: TRBJ2-5; v_call: TRBV7-3; d_call: TRBD2; clone_size: -; cdr3_aa: CASSFSGGQTQYF